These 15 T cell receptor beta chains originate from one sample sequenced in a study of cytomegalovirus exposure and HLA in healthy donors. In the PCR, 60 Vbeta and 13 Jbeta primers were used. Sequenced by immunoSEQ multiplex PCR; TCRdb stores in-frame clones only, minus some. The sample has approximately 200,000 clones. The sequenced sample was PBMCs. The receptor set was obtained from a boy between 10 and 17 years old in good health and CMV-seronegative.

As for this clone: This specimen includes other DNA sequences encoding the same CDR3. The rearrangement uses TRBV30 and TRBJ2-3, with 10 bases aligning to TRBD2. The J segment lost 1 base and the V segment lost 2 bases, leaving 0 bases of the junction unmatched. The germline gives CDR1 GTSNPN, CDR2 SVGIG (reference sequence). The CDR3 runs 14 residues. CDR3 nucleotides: TGTGCCTGGAGTACTAGCGGGGGCACAGATACGCAGTATTTT. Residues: CAWSTSGGTDTQYF.

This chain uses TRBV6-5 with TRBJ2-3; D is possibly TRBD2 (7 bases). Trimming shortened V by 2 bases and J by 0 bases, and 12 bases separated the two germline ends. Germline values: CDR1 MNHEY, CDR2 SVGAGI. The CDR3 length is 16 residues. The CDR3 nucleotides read TGTGCCAGCAGTTACAGCGGGGACACTAGCACAGATACGCAGTATTTT. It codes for CASSYSGDTSTDTQYF.

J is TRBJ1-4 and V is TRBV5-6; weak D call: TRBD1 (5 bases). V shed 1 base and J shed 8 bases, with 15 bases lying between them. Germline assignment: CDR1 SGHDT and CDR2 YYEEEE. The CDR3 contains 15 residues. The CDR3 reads CASSLQGRRNEKLFF. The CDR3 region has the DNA TGTGCCAGCAGCTTGCAGGGTCGGAGAAACGAAAAACTGTTTTTT.

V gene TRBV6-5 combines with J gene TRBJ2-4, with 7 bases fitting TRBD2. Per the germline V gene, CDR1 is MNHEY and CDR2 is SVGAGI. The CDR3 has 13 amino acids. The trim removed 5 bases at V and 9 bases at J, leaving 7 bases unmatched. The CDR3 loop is CASSPREGRIQYF. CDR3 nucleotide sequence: TGTGCCAGCAGTCCTAGGGAGGGTCGCATTCAGTACTTC.

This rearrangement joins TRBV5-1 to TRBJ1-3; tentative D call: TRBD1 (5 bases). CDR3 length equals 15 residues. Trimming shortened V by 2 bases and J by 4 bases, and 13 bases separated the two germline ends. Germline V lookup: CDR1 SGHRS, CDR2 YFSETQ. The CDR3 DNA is TGCGCCAGCAGCTTCGACATCCAGGGAGGAAACACCATATATTTT. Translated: CASSFDIQGGNTIYF.

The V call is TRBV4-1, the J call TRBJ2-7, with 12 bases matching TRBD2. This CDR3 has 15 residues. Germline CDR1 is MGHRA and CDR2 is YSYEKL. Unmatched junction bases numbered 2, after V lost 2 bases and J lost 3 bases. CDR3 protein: CASSQPGLAGYEQYF. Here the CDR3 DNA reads TGCGCCAGCAGCCAACCGGGACTAGCGGGCTACGAGCAGTACTTC.

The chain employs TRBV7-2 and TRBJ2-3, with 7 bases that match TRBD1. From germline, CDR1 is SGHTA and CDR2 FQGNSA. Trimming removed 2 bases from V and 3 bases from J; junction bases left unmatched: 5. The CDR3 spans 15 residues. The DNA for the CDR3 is TGTGCCAGCAGCTTAATGCCAGGGGGTACAGATACGCAGTATTTT. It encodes CASSLMPGGTDTQYF.

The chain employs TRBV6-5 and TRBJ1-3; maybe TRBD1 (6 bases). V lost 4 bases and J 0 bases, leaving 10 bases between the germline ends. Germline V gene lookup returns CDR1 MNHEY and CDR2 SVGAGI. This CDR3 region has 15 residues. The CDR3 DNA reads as TGTGCCAGCAGTTCTGACAGGATCTCTGGAAACACCATATATTTT. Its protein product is CASSSDRISGNTIYF.

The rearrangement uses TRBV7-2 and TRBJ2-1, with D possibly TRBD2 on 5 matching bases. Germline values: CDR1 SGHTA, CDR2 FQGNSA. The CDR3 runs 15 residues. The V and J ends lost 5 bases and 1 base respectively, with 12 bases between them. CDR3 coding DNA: TGTGCCAGCAGCCTACTAGGGAAATCCTACAATGAGCAGTTCTTC. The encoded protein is CASSLLGKSYNEQFF.

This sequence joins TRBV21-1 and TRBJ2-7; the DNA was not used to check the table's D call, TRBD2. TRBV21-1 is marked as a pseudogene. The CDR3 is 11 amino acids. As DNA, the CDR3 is TGTGCCAGCAGCAAAGTAAATGAGCAGTACTTC. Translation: CASSKVNEQYF.

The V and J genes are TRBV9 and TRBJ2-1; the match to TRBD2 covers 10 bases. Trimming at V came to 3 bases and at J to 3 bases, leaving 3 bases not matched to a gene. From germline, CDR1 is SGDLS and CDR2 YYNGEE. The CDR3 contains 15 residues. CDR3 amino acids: CASSGLAGGYNEQFF. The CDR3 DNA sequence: TGTGCCAGCAGCGGATTAGCGGGGGGCTACAATGAGCAGTTCTTC. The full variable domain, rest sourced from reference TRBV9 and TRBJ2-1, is DSGVTQTPKHLITATGQRVTLRCSPRSGDLSVYWYQQSLDQGLQFLIQYYNGEERAKGNILERFSAQQFPDLHSELNLSSLELGDSALYFCASSGLAGGYNEQFFGPGTRLTVL.

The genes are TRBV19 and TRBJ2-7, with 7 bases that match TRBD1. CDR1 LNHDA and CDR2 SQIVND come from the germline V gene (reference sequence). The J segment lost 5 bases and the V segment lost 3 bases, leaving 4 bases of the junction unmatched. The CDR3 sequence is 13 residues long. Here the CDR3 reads CASSIPTGDEQYF. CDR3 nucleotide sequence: TGTGCCAGTAGTATTCCCACAGGGGACGAGCAGTACTTC.

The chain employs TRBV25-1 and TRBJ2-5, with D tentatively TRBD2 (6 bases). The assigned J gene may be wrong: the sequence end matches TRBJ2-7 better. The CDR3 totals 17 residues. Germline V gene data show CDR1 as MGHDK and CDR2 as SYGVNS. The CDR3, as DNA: TGTGCCAGCAGTGTTATTTATTTGCGGGACCGAACCTACGAGCAGTACTTC. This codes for CASSVIYLRDRTYEQYF.

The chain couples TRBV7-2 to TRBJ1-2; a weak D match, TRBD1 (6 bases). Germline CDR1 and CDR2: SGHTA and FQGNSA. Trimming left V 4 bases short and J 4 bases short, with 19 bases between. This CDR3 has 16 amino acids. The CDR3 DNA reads TGTGCCAGCAGCTCCCCAAGACGGGGGGCCCTCTATGGCTACACCTTC. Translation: CASSSPRRGALYGYTF.

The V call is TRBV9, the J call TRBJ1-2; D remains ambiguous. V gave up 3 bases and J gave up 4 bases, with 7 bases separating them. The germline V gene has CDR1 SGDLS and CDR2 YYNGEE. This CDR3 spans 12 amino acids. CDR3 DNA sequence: TGTGCCAGCAGCGCCATGTCCTATGGCTACACCTTC. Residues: CASSAMSYGYTF.